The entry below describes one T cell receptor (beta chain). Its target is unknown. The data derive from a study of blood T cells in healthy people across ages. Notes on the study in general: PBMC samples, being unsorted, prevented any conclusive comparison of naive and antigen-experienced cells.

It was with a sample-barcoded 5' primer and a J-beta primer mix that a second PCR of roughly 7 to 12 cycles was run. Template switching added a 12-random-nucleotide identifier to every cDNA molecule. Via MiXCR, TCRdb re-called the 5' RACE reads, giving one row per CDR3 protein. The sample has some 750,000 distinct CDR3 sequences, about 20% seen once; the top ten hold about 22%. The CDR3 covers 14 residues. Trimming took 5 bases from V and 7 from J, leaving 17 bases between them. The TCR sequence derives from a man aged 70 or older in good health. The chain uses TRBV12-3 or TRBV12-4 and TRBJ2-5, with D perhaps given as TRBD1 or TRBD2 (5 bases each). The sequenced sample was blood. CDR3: CASSTGTVGVTQYF. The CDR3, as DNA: TGTGCCAGCAGTACCGGGACGGTCGGGGTGACCCAGTACTTC.